A single sample is the source of the 30 T cell receptor beta chains below, sequenced in a study of graft-versus-host responses after intestinal transplantation (dated by TCRdb to 2020 to 2023). The library relied on the immunoSEQ multiplex PCR assay. TCRdb mirrors the immuneACCESS table, restricted to in-frame sequences. Some clones are absent from its copies; in checked studies, under half trace to an unresolved V gene, and the reason for the others is unknown. The sample profile shows tens of thousands of clones; roughly four fifths of them were found once. The ten largest clones represent 15% to 20% of the sample. Their cognate antigens are unknown. The sample's time point label, in plain terms: cells obtained before transplantation from donor or recipient. The sequences come from unstimulated CD8+ T cells sorted from spleen or lymph node cells, collected before intestinal transplant. The origin of the receptors is a human donor who received an intestinal transplant.

This chain uses TRBV25-1 with TRBJ1-1; D may be TRBD1 (6 bases). Trimming pared 2 bases from V and 4 bases from J, leaving 14 bases between. The CDR3 runs 15 residues. Per the germline V gene, CDR1 is MGHDK and CDR2 is SYGVNS. CDR3 protein: CASSETGNRATEAFF. The CDR3 DNA sequence: TGTGCCAGCAGTGAAACAGGGAATCGGGCCACTGAAGCTTTCTTT.

The chain employs TRBV19 and TRBJ1-6, with D tentatively TRBD1 (5 bases). This CDR3 has 14 residues. The V gene lost 1 base and the J gene lost 9 bases, with 10 bases spanning the gap. Germline V gives CDR1 LNHDA, CDR2 SQIVND (reference sequence). The CDR3 region has the DNA TGTGCCAGTAGTATAGGGGACTCTACTTCACCCCTCCACTTT. Amino acids: CASSIGDSTSPLHF.

The J gene is TRBJ2-3, the V gene TRBV27; 7 nucleotides align to TRBD2. Germline values: CDR1 MNHEY, CDR2 SMNVEV (reference sequence). The CDR3 spans 16 residues. Trimming removed 2 bases from V and 3 bases from J; junction bases left unmatched: 8. CDR3 protein: CASSLGPGGGTDTQYF. CDR3 bases: TGTGCCAGCAGTTTAGGCCCTGGCGGGGGAACAGATACGCAGTATTTT.

The chain uses TRBV30 and TRBJ2-3; 9 positions agree with TRBD2. V lost 5 bases, J lost 5 bases, and 5 bases stayed unmatched. CDR3 length: 13 amino acids. Germline CDR1 reads GTSNPN; CDR2 reads SVGIG (reference sequence). The CDR3 bases are TGTGCCTGGCATAGCGGGAGTCGAGATACGCAGTATTTT. Translating it yields CAWHSGSRDTQYF.

The genes are TRBV5-1 and TRBJ1-2; D is possibly TRBD1 (6 bases). The CDR3 spans 15 residues. V was clipped by 0 bases and J by 0 bases, with 9 bases between them. Per the germline V gene, CDR1 is SGHRS and CDR2 is YFSETQ. The CDR3 DNA sequence: TGCGCCAGCAGCTTGGGGACAGCACCTAACTATGGCTACACCTTC. This translates into CASSLGTAPNYGYTF.

V usage is TRBV2 and J usage is TRBJ2-1, with a weak D call TRBD1 (5 bases). The V and J ends lost 6 bases and 0 bases respectively, with 12 bases between them. The germline V gene has CDR1 SNHLY and CDR2 FYNNEI. The CDR3 covers 15 residues. In DNA, the CDR3 is TGTGCCAGCAGGGCAGACAGTAGCTCCTACAATGAGCAGTTCTTC. This encodes CASRADSSSYNEQFF.

This chain uses TRBV4-1 with TRBJ2-5; the match to TRBD2 covers 8 bases. Per the germline V gene, CDR1 is MGHRA and CDR2 is YSYEKL. The CDR3 totals 17 residues. J was trimmed by 4 bases and V by 3 bases; bases with no gene match: 13. Written as DNA, the CDR3 is TGCGCCAGCAGCCACGACCCTAGCGGGCGGGCGTCAGAGACCCAGTACTTC. Protein product: CASSHDPSGRASETQYF.

This clone was picked up one time. The chain uses TRBV11-2 and TRBJ2-7; D might be TRBD2 (5 bases). Germline V gives CDR1 SGHAT, CDR2 FQNNGV. The V gene lost 4 bases and the J gene lost 7 bases, with 14 bases spanning the gap. The CDR3 loop spans 13 amino acids. The CDR3 region has the DNA TGTGCCAGCAGCTCCATTCCGACGGGGGAGCAGTACTTC. Protein sequence: CASSSIPTGEQYF.

The chain has TRBV21-1 and TRBJ1-3; the table gives TRBD1 as D, unverified against the DNA. TRBV21-1 constitutes a pseudogene. CDR3 length: 11 residues. The CDR3 region is CASGKGRDSPF. CDR3 nucleotide sequence: TGTGCCAGCGGCAAAGGCCGGGACAGTCCCTTT.

This rearrangement joins TRBV5-5 to TRBJ2-3, with D perhaps matching TRBD1 (6 bases). The CDR3 loop spans 17 amino acids. V lost 4 bases to trimming and J lost 1 base, with 19 bases between them. Germline values: CDR1 SGHKS, CDR2 YYEKEE (reference sequence). The CDR3: CASSAYPGPGGTDTQYF. CDR3 sequence (DNA): TGTGCCAGCAGCGCCTACCCGGGCCCAGGGGGCACAGATACGCAGTATTTT.

The chain couples TRBV19 to TRBJ2-7; the match to TRBD2 covers 8 bases. The CDR3 has 16 amino acids. Germline V gene data show CDR1 as LNHDA and CDR2 as SQIVND (reference sequence). Trimming removed 4 bases from V and 2 bases from J; junction bases left unmatched: 10. DNA of the CDR3: TGTGCCAGTAGTACCCCCCAGCGGGAGCTACCCTACGAGCAGTACTTC. Its translation is CASSTPQRELPYEQYF.

This sequence joins TRBV20-1 and TRBJ2-7; D gene ambiguous. Germline V gene data show CDR1 as DFQATT and CDR2 as SNEGSKA (reference sequence). The CDR3 totals 9 residues. Trimming removed 6 bases at V and 7 bases at J, with 7 bases between. The CDR3 here is CSAGLEQYF. The CDR3 DNA reads TGCAGTGCAGGTTTAGAGCAGTACTTC.

The chain carries TRBV2 and TRBJ1-1; no clear D gene. Germline-derived CDR1 and CDR2 are SNHLY and FYNNEI. V lost 5 bases and J lost 1, with 14 bases in between. The CDR3 extends over 15 amino acids. The DNA for the CDR3 is TGTGCCAGCAGTCCCTTTCCTGGACGGAACACTGAAGCTTTCTTT. Translating it yields CASSPFPGRNTEAFF. Using reference TRBV2 and TRBJ1-1 for the parts outside the CDR3, the full variable domain is EPEVTQTPSHQVTQMGQEVILRCVPISNHLYFYWYRQILGQKVEFLVSFYNNEISEKSEIFDDQFSVERPDGSNFTLKIRSTKLEDSAMYFCASSPFPGRNTEAFFGQGTRLTVV.

V usage is TRBV27 and J usage is TRBJ2-1; 10 bases line up with TRBD1. The CDR3 spans 15 residues. Trimming at V came to 5 bases and at J to 6 bases, leaving 7 bases not matched to a gene. Germline values: CDR1 MNHEY, CDR2 SMNVEV (reference sequence). CDR3 coding DNA: TGTGCCAGCAGTCCCGACAGGGGGCATATCAATGAGCAGTTCTTC. Amino acids: CASSPDRGHINEQFF.

This rearrangement joins TRBV27 to TRBJ2-1, with D possibly matching TRBD2 (6 bases). There are 17 residues in the CDR3. V was clipped by 0 bases and J by 2 bases, with 14 bases between them. The germline gives CDR1 MNHEY, CDR2 SMNVEV (reference sequence). CDR3 loop: CASSLSLLAATYNEQFF. In DNA form, the CDR3 reads TGTGCCAGCAGTTTATCGTTACTAGCCGCCACCTACAATGAGCAGTTCTTC.

The rearrangement uses TRBV27 and TRBJ1-2, with D tentatively TRBD1 (6 bases). In germline, CDR1 is MNHEY, CDR2 SMNVEV (reference sequence). The CDR3 contains 14 residues. V was shortened by 3 bases and J by 1 base, with 9 bases between the two germline ends. The CDR3 bases are TGTGCCAGCAGTTTGGACAGATTTAACTATGGCTACACCTTC. This encodes CASSLDRFNYGYTF.

The chain combines TRBV10-2 with TRBJ1-1, with D perhaps matching TRBD1 (5 bases). Trimming took off 6 bases at V and 1 base at J, with 9 bases between the two ends. Germline V gene data show CDR1 as WSHSY and CDR2 as SAAADI. This CDR3 has 13 residues. The CDR3 reads CASRTVSNTEAFF. The CDR3 bases are TGCGCCAGCAGGACAGTTTCGAACACTGAAGCTTTCTTT.

The CDR3 spells CASSPAAGGFYEQYF. In DNA form, the CDR3 reads TGCGCCAGCAGCCCCGCAGCGGGAGGCTTCTACGAGCAGTACTTC. This chain uses TRBV4-1 with TRBJ2-7, with 9 bases that match TRBD2. Germline V gene lookup returns CDR1 MGHRA and CDR2 YSYEKL. The CDR3 is made up of 15 amino acids. V was clipped by 4 bases and J by 3 bases; unmatched bases: 7.

The V and J genes are TRBV9 and TRBJ2-3, with D tentatively TRBD2 (6 bases). This CDR3 spans 14 amino acids. V gave up 4 bases and J gave up 1 base, with 10 bases separating them. The V gene's germline CDR1 is SGDLS and CDR2 YYNGEE. CDR3 coding DNA: TGTGCCAGCAGCATTGGGACTCGCACAGATACGCAGTATTTT. Translating gives CASSIGTRTDTQYF.

This sequence joins TRBV9 and TRBJ2-1; possibly TRBD2 for D (5 bases). The CDR3 length is 15 residues. Trimming left V 0 bases short and J 0 bases short, with 7 bases between. Germline CDR1 is SGDLS and CDR2 is YYNGEE. The CDR3 DNA sequence: TGTGCCAGCAGCGTAGACACTAGCTCCTACAATGAGCAGTTCTTC. Amino acids: CASSVDTSSYNEQFF.

This chain joins TRBV7-9 and TRBJ2-5; the D is unclear. V gave up 2 bases and J gave up 3 bases, with 10 bases separating them. This CDR3 contains 14 residues. CDR1 is SEHNR and CDR2 is FQNEAQ in the germline V gene (reference sequence). The CDR3 nucleotides read TGTGCCAGCAGCTTAAGGCCAGGCGAAGAGACCCAGTACTTC. Its protein is CASSLRPGEETQYF.

The chain links TRBV5-6 to TRBJ1-1, with unresolved D. Germline V lookup: CDR1 SGHDT, CDR2 YYEEEE. V gave up 0 bases and J gave up 1 base, with 7 bases separating them. The CDR3 runs 14 residues. The CDR3 is CASSLAAGNTEAFF. The CDR3 nucleotides read TGTGCCAGCAGCTTGGCGGCAGGGAACACTGAAGCTTTCTTT.

This clone was counted between two and nine times. This chain links TRBV27 with TRBJ2-7, with 9 bases matching TRBD1. The CDR3 runs 14 residues. Germline assignment: CDR1 MNHEY and CDR2 SMNVEV (reference sequence). V shed 5 bases and J 4 bases; nucleotides not matched to a gene: 6. The chain's CDR3 is CASSTGGPGYEQYF. CDR3 coding DNA: TGTGCCAGCAGTACAGGGGGCCCCGGTTACGAGCAGTACTTC.

This clone was observed a single time. V and J are TRBV9 and TRBJ1-6; TRBD1 matches at 7 bases. The CDR3 sequence is 17 residues long. Germline V gene sequence: CDR1 SGDLS, CDR2 YYNGEE. V shed 2 bases, J shed 4 bases, and the junction held 9 bases outside the gene matches. The CDR3 protein is CASSVRQGSPYNSPLHF. Written as DNA, the CDR3 is TGTGCCAGCAGCGTCCGACAGGGAAGCCCATATAATTCACCCCTCCACTTT.

This chain uses TRBV7-3 with TRBJ2-1; perhaps TRBD2 as D (6 bases). CDR1 and CDR2 (germline): SGHTA, FQGTGA. The CDR3 covers 14 residues. The V end was cut by 4 bases, the J end by 5 bases, with 12 bases between. CDR3 nucleotides: TGTGCCAGCAGCTACGGACTAAATCACAATGAGCAGTTCTTC. It specifies CASSYGLNHNEQFF. Supplemented by reference TRBV7-3 and TRBJ2-1, the full variable domain reads GAGVSQTPSNKVTEKGKYVELRCDPISGHTALYWYRQSLGQGPEFLIYFQGTGAADDSGLPNDRFFAVRPEGSVSTLKIQRTERGDSAVYLCASSYGLNHNEQFFGPGTRLTVL.

V is TRBV19 and J is TRBJ2-7, with 12 nucleotides matching TRBD2. Losses at the gene ends were 6 bases for V and 0 bases for J; bases not matched to a gene: 0. The CDR3 length is 14 residues. Germline assignment: CDR1 LNHDA and CDR2 SQIVND (reference sequence). CDR3 in DNA: TGTGCCAGTAGGACTAGCGGGAGCTCCTACGAGCAGTACTTC. Translation gives CASRTSGSSYEQYF.

The V and J genes are TRBV28 and TRBJ2-7, with a possible D match to TRBD2 (5 bases). The germline CDR1 and CDR2 sequences are MDHEN and SYDVKM. The CDR3 consists of 15 residues. V was pared by 1 base and J by 0 bases, with 10 bases between. DNA of the CDR3: TGTGCCAGCAGTTTATTCGGGATGGCCTCCTACGAGCAGTACTTC. It translates to CASSLFGMASYEQYF.

This clone was counted between two and nine times. The genes are TRBV10-1 and TRBJ1-3; 9 bases match TRBD1. This CDR3 region has 19 residues. The germline V gene has CDR1 WNHNN and CDR2 SYGVQD (reference sequence). The V segment lost 3 bases and the J segment 2 bases; nucleotides outside the gene matches: 14. CDR3 nucleotide sequence: TGCGCCAGCAGTGACGAACGGACAGGGGACCCTTCGGCTGGAAACACCATATATTTT. This translates into CASSDERTGDPSAGNTIYF.

V and J are TRBV10-3 and TRBJ2-5; TRBD1 matches at 7 bases. Germline values: CDR1 ENHRY, CDR2 SYGVKD. Unmatched junction bases numbered 9, after V lost 6 bases and J lost 5 bases. The CDR3 contains 14 residues. Here the CDR3 reads CAIRDTGVGETQYF. The CDR3 bases are TGTGCCATCAGGGATACAGGGGTCGGGGAGACCCAGTACTTC.

This clone came up a few times. The rearrangement joins TRBV28 to TRBJ1-5; D may be TRBD1 (6 bases). CDR3 length equals 18 residues. V gave up 3 bases and J gave up 5 bases, with 23 bases separating them. The germline V gene encodes CDR1 MDHEN and CDR2 SYDVKM. As DNA, the CDR3 is TGTGCCAGCAGTTTCTTCTGGGAAGCCAGGGGAATTGATCAGCCCCAGCATTTT. Its protein product is CASSFFWEARGIDQPQHF.